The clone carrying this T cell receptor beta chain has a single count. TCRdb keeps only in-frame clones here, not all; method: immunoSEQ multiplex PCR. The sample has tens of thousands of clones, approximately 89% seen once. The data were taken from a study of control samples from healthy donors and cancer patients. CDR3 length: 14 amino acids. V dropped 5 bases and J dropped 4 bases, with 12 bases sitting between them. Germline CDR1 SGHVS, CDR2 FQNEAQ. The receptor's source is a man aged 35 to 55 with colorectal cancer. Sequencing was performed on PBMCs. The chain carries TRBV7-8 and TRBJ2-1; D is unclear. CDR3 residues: CASSPRTVYNEQFF. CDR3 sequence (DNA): TGTGCCAGCAGCCCACGGACCGTGTACAATGAGCAGTTCTTC.